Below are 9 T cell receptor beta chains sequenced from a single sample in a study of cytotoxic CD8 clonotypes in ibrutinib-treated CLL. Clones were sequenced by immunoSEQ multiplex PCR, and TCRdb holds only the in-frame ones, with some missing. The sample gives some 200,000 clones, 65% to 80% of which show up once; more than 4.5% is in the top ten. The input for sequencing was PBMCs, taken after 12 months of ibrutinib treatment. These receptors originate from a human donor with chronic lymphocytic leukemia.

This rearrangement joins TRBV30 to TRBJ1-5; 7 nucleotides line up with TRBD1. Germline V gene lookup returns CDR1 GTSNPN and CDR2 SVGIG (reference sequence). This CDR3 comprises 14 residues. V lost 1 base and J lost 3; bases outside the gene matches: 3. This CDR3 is CAWSGGQNNQPQHF. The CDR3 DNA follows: TGTGCCTGGAGTGGGGGACAGAACAATCAGCCCCAGCATTTT.

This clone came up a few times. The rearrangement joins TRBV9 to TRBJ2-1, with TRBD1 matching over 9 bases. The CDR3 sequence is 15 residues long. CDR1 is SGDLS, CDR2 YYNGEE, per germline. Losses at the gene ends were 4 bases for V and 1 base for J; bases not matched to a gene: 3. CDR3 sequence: CASSKGTGSYNEQFF. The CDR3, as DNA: TGTGCCAGCAGCAAAGGGACAGGGTCCTACAATGAGCAGTTCTTC. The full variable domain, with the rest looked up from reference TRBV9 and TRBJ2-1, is DSGVTQTPKHLITATGQRVTLRCSPRSGDLSVYWYQQSLDQGLQFLIQYYNGEERAKGNILERFSAQQFPDLHSELNLSSLELGDSALYFCASSKGTGSYNEQFFGPGTRLTVL.

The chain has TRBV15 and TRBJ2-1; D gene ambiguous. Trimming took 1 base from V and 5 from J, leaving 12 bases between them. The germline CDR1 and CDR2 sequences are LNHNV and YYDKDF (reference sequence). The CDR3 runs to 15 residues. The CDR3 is CATSRGTVVDNEQFF. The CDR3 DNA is TGTGCCACCAGCAGAGGAACGGTGGTGGACAATGAGCAGTTCTTC.

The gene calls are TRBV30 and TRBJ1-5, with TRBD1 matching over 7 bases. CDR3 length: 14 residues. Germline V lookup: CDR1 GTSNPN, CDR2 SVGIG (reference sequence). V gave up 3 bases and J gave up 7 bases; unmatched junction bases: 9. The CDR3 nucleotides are TGTGCCTGGAGCTGGTCGGGACAGAAACAGCCCCAGCATTTT. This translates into CAWSWSGQKQPQHF.

In nucleotides, the CDR3 is TGTGCCAGCAGCGTAAGCGGACAGTCCTACGAGCAGTACTTC. Translating it yields CASSVSGQSYEQYF. The chain carries TRBV9 and TRBJ2-7; possible D gene TRBD1, 6 bases. Germline lookup yields CDR1 SGDLS and CDR2 YYNGEE. V shed 1 base and J shed 1 base, with 9 bases lying between them. CDR3 size: 14 residues.

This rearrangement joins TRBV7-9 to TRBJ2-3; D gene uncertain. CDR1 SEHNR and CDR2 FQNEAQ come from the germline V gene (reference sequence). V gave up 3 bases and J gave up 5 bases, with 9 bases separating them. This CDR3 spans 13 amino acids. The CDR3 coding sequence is TGTGCCAGCAGCTTTTATCCAGAAGATACGCAGTATTTT. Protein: CASSFYPEDTQYF.

The CDR3 here is CASSVEGGLNTEAFF. CDR3 DNA: TGTGCCAGCAGCGTAGAAGGGGGGTTGAACACTGAAGCTTTCTTT. The rearrangement links TRBV9 to TRBJ1-1, with a tentative D call TRBD1 (6 bases). Trimming removed 0 bases from V and 0 bases from J, with 9 bases in between. The CDR3 loop spans 15 amino acids. Germline-derived CDR1 and CDR2 are SGDLS and YYNGEE.

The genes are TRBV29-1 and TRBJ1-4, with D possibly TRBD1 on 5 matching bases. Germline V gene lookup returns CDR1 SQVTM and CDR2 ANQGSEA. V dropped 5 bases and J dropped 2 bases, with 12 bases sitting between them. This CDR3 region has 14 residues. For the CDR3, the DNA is TGCAGCGTTCAACCCTCAGGGACTAATGAAAAACTGTTTTTT. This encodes CSVQPSGTNEKLFF.

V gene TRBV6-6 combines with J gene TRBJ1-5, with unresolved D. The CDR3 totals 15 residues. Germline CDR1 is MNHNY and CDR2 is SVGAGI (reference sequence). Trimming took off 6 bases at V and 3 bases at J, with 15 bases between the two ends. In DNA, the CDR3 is TGTGCCAGCAGACGGCCCGGCAGCGACAATCAGCCCCAGCATTTT. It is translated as CASRRPGSDNQPQHF.